This T cell receptor (beta chain) originates from a study of molecular identifiers for immune sequencing clone quantification. From germline, CDR1 is SEHNR and CDR2 FQNEAQ (reference sequence). This CDR3 has 15 amino acids. The V and J ends lost 3 bases and 9 bases, in that order; junction bases with no gene match: 8. TCRdb itself ran the PCR reads through MiXCR, one entry per CDR3 protein. The data show around 470,000 distinct CDR3 sequences, about 25% seen once. The receptor's source is a human donor in good health. Some libraries in this study had Jurkat cell RNA spiked in. This chain connects TRBV7-9 to TRBJ2-2, with 9 bases identical to TRBD1. Sequenced input: naive CD8+ T cells from blood, with Jurkat cell RNA spiked in. Specified subset: FACS-sorted CD8+CD4-CCR7+CD45RA+ naive T cells. For the CDR3, the DNA is TGTGCCAGCAGCTTTCCGGGACAGGGCTTCCGGGAGCTGTTTTTT. As protein: CASSFPGQGFRELFF.